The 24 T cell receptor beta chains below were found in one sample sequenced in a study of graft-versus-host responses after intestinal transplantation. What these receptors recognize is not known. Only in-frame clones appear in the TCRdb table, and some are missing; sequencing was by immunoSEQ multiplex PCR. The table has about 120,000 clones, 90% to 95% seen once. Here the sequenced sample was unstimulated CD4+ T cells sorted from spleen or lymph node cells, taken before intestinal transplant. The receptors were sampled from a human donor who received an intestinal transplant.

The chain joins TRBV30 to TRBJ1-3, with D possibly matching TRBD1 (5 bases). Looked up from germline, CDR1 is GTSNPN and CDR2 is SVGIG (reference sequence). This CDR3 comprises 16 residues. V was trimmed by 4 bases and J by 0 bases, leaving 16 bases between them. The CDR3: CAWTNSDTYSGNTIYF. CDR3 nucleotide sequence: TGTGCCTGGACAAATTCGGACACTTACTCTGGAAACACCATATATTTT.

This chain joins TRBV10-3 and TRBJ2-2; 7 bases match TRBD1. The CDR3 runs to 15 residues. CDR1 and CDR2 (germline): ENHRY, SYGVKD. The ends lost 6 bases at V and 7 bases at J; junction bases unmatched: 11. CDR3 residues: CAIRRQGFENGELFF. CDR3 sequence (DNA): TGTGCCATCAGAAGACAGGGATTTGAGAACGGGGAGCTGTTTTTT.

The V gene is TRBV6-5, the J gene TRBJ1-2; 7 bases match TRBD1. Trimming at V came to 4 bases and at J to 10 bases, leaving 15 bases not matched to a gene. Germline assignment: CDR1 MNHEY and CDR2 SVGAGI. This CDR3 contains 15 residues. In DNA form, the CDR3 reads TGTGCCAGCAGTTCGACAGGGAACCCCATTCATGACTACACCTTC. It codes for CASSSTGNPIHDYTF.

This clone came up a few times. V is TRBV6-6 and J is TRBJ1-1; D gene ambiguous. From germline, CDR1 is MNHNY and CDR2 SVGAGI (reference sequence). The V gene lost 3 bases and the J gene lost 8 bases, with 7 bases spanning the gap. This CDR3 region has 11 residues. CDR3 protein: CASSYVSEAFF. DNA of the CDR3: TGTGCCAGCAGTTATGTGTCAGAAGCTTTCTTT.

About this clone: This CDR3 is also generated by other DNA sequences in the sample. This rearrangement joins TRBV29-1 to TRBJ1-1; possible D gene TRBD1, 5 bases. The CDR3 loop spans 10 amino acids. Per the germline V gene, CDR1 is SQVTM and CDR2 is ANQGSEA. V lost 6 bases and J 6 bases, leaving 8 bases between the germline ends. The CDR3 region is CSVRDAEAFF. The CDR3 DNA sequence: TGCAGCGTCCGGGACGCTGAAGCTTTCTTT. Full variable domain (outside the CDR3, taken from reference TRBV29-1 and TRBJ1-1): SAVISQKPSRDICQRGTSLTIQCQVDSQVTMMFWYRQQPGQSLTLIATANQGSEATYESGFVIDKFPISRPNLTFSTLTVSNMSPEDSSIYLCSVRDAEAFFGQGTRLTVV.

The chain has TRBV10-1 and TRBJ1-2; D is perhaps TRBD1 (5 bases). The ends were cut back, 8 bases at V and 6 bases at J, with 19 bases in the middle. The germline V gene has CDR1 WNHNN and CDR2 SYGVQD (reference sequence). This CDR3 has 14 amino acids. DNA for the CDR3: TGCGCCAGCTCCCTGGGGGGTGGAGAGAATGGCTACACCTTC. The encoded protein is CASSLGGGENGYTF.

CDR3 amino acids: CASSHRQGPYEQYF. For the CDR3, the DNA is TGTGCCAGCAGCCATAGACAGGGACCCTACGAGCAGTACTTC. V is TRBV11-2 and J is TRBJ2-7, with 7 bases matching TRBD1. CDR3 length: 14 amino acids. Trimming removed 5 bases from V and 2 bases from J; junction bases left unmatched: 6. CDR1 SGHAT and CDR2 FQNNGV come from the germline V gene.

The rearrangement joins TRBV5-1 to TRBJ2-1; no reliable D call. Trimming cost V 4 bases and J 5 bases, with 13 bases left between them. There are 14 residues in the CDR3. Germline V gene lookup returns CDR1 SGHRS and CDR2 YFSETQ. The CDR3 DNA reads TGCGCCAGCAGCCCAAAAATCCAGGACAATGAGCAGTTCTTC. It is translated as CASSPKIQDNEQFF. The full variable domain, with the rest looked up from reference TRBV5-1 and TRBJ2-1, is KAGVTQTPRYLIKTRGQQVTLSCSPISGHRSVSWYQQTPGQGLQFLFEYFSETQRNKGNFPGRFSGRQFSNSRSEMNVSTLELGDSALYLCASSPKIQDNEQFFGPGTRLTVL.

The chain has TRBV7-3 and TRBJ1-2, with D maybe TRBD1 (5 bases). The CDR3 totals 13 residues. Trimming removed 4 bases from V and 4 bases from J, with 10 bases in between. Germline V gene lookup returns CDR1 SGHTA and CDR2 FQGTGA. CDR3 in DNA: TGTGCCAGCAGCTCAGGACACCCCTATGGCTACACCTTC. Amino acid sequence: CASSSGHPYGYTF. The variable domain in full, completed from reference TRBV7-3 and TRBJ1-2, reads GAGVSQTPSNKVTEKGKYVELRCDPISGHTALYWYRQSLGQGPEFLIYFQGTGAADDSGLPNDRFFAVRPEGSVSTLKIQRTERGDSAVYLCASSSGHPYGYTFGSGTRLTVV.

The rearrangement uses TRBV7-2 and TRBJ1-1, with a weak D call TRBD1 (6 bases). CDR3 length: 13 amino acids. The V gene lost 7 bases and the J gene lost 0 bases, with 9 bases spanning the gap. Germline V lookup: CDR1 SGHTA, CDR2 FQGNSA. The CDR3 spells CASTQGLNTEAFF. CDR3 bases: TGTGCCAGCACCCAGGGGTTGAACACTGAAGCTTTCTTT. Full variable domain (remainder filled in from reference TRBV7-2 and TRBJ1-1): GAGVSQSPSNKVTEKGKDVELRCDPISGHTALYWYRQSLGQGLEFLIYFQGNSAPDKSGLPSDRFSAERTGGSVSTLTIQRTQQEDSAVYLCASTQGLNTEAFFGQGTRLTVV.

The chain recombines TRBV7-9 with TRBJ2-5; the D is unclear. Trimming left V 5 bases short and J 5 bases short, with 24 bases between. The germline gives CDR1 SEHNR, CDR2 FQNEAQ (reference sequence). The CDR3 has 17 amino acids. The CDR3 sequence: CASSLGVLSRPGETQYF. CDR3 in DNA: TGTGCCAGCAGCCTCGGCGTCCTCAGCCGACCTGGGGAGACCCAGTACTTC.

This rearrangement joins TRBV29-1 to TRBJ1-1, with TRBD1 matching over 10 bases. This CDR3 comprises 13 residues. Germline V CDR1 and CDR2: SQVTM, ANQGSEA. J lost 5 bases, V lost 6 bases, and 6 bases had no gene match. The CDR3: CSVPGQGGTEAFF. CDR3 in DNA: TGCAGCGTCCCCGGACAGGGGGGTACTGAAGCTTTCTTT.

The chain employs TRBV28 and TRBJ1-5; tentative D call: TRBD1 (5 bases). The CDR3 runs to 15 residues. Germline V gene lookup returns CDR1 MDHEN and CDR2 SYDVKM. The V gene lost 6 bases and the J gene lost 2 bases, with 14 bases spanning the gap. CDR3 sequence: CASSPTTAGNQPQHF. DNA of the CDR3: TGTGCCAGCAGCCCTACGACAGCGGGCAATCAGCCCCAGCATTTT.

CDR3 loop: CASSLLRGYEQYF. The DNA of the CDR3 is TGCGCCAGCAGCTTGCTCAGGGGGTACGAGCAGTACTTC. The chain recombines TRBV5-1 with TRBJ2-7; 7 bases match TRBD1. Trimming at V came to 1 base and at J to 4 bases, leaving 2 bases not matched to a gene. This CDR3 contains 13 residues. Germline-derived CDR1 and CDR2 are SGHRS and YFSETQ.

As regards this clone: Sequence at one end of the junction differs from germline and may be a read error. The DNA for the CDR3 is TGTGCCAGCAGCTTAGCGGTGGGAGTTAGATTC. Translation gives CASSLAVGVRF. The V call is TRBV7-8, the J call TRBJ2-7; D possibly corresponds to TRBD2 (5 bases). The CDR3 runs 11 residues. Germline V lookup: CDR1 SGHVS, CDR2 FQNEAQ.

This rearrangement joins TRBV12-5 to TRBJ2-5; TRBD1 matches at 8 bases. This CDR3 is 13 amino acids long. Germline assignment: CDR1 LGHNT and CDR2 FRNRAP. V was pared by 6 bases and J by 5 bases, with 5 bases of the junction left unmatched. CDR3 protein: CASGPYRGETQYF. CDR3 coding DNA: TGTGCTAGTGGGCCCTACAGGGGGGAGACCCAGTACTTC. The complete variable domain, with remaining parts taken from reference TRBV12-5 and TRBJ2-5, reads DARVTQTPRHKVTEMGQEVTMRCQPILGHNTVFWYRQTMMQGLELLAYFRNRAPLDDSGMPKDRFSAEMPDATLATLKIQPSEPRDSAVYFCASGPYRGETQYFGPGTRLLVL.

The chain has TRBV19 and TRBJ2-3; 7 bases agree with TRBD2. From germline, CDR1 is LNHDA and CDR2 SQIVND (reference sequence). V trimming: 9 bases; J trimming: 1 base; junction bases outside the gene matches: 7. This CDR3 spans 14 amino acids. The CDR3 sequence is CASLSSGGTDTQYF. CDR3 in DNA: TGTGCCAGCCTTAGCAGCGGGGGCACAGATACGCAGTATTTT.

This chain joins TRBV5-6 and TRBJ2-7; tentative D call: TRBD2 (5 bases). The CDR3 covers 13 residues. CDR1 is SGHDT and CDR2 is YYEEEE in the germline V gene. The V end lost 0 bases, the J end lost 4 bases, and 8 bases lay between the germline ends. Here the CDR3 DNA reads TGTGCCAGCAGCTTGGGGTCGGGATACGAGCAGTACTTC. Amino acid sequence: CASSLGSGYEQYF.

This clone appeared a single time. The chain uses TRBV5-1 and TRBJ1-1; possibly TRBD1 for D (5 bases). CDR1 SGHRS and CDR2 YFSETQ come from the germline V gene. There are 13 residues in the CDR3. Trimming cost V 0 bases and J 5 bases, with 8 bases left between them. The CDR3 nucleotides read TGCGCCAGCAGCTTGGAGACAGAAACTGAAGCTTTCTTT. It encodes CASSLETETEAFF.

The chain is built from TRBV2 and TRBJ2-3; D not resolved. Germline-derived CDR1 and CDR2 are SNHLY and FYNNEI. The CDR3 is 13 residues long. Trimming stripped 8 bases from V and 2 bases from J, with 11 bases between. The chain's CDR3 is CASPQPNTDTQYF. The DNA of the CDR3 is TGTGCCAGCCCCCAACCAAACACAGATACGCAGTATTTT.

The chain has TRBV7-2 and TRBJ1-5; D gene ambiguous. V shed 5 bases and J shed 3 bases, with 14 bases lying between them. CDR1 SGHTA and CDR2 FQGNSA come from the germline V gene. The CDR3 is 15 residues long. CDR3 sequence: CASSLASYLNQPQHF. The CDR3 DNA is TGTGCCAGCAGCCTGGCTTCGTACCTCAATCAGCCCCAGCATTTT.

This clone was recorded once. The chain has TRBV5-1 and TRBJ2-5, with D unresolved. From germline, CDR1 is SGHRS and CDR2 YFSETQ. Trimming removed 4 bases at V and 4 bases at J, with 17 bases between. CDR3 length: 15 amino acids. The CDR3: CASSPLSGFPETQYF. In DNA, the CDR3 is TGCGCCAGCAGCCCACTCTCCGGGTTCCCAGAGACCCAGTACTTC.

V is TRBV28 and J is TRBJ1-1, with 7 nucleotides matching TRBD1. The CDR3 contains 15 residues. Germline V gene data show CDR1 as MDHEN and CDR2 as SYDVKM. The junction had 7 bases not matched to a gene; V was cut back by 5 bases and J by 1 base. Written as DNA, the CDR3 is TGTGCCAGCAGTACCACGGGACAGCCGAACACTGAAGCTTTCTTT. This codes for CASSTTGQPNTEAFF.

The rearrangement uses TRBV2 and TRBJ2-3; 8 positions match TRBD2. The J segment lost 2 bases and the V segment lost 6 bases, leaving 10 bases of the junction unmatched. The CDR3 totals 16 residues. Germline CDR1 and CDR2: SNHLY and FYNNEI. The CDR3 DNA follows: TGTGCCAGCAGCCCCCAGCGGGAGTTAACCACAGATACGCAGTATTTT. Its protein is CASSPQRELTTDTQYF.